These 3 T cell receptor beta chains were sequenced from one sample in a study of blood T cells in healthy people across ages (dated by TCRdb to the mid-2010s). Libraries were constructed by 5' RACE. For sequencing, an Illumina HiSeq 2500 was employed. A second PCR of about 6 to 11 cycles was performed with a sample-barcoded 5' primer and a J-beta primer mix. TCRdb applied fastp at Q25 and MiXCR to the public reads, then kept only in-frame beta chains. Every entry covers one CDR3 protein and lists the most common genes and DNA from its rows. The sample includes roughly 1,500,000 distinct CDR3 sequences, with about 43% observed a single time. The leading ten clones occupy less than 8% of the sample. Specimen: blood. The receptors originated from a woman aged 18-30 years in good health.

This chain connects TRBV29-1 to TRBJ2-7; D is perhaps TRBD2 (5 bases). CDR1 is SQVTM and CDR2 is ANQGSEA in the germline V gene. CDR3 length equals 13 residues. Trimming removed 4 bases from V and 2 bases from J, with 12 bases in between. The CDR3 bases are TGCAGCGTTGGGGAGAGCTGCACCTACGAGCAGTACTTC. Encoded protein: CSVGESCTYEQYF.

This clonotype was observed a handful of times. The chain couples TRBV28 to TRBJ2-1; 16 positions match TRBD2. After removal of 3 bases from V and 7 bases from J, the junction contained 3 bases not matched to a gene. CDR3 size: 16 residues. Germline V lookup: CDR1 MDHEN, CDR2 SYDVKM. CDR3 in amino acids: CASSFGTSGGGNEQFF. The CDR3 DNA sequence: TGTGCCAGCAGTTTCGGGACTAGCGGGGGGGGAAATGAGCAGTTCTTC.

This clonotype was detected only a few times. The chain joins TRBV20-1 to TRBJ2-5; D is uncertain. The assigned J gene may be wrong: the sequence end matches TRBJ2-7 better. This CDR3 region has 12 residues. Per the germline V gene, CDR1 is DFQATT and CDR2 is SNEGSKA (reference sequence). CDR3 loop: CSARDHLSEQYF. The DNA of the CDR3 is TGCAGTGCTAGAGATCACCTTAGCGAGCAGTACTTC.